The text below deals with one T cell receptor beta chain. Its antigen specificity is not known. No per-base quality is available; no much larger clone lies one base away. Because repertoires were sampled repeatedly during chemoradiotherapy, clonal expansion in the tumor microenvironment could be followed. This sample is part of a study of chemoradiotherapy in HPV16-positive cancers (dated by TCRdb to between 2021 and 2024). Regarding the research as a whole: Candidate HPV-specific T-cell clones and common TCR motifs were defined by functional T-cell assays performed on cells from two HPV16-positive patients. The study set out to ask whether T-cell immunity against the HPV oncoproteins E6 and E7 changes over the course of chemoradiotherapy and whether that immunity affects survival. The candidate HPV-specific TCRs and motifs were subsequently tracked in TCR repertoires obtained from 65 to 95 patients with HPV-related cancers.

Receptor libraries were prepared by the immunoSEQ multiplex PCR assay. Entries here come from immuneACCESS through TCRdb and include only in-frame sequences with V and J called. Some clones fail to appear in such tables; in the studies checked, an unresolved V gene covers under half of the shortfall, and the cause of the remainder is unknown. Recorded for this sample are around 12,000 clones; more than 50% of them occurred a single time. In total, the top ten clones hold 15% to 20% of the sample. The research as a whole found: Expansion of candidate HPV-specific clones and E7-related TCR motifs was observed in the tumor microenvironment during treatment, whereas no such expansion was observed for non-HPV-specific T cells. The functional definition of HPV-specific T cells was derived from only a couple of HPV16-positive patients, and the survival association was reported for HPV16-positive patients. In HPV16-positive patients, expansion of HPV-responsive T cells during chemoradiotherapy was found to be associated with improved recurrence-free survival.

CDR1 LNHDA and CDR2 SQIVND are derived from the germline V gene (reference sequence). V ends up 5 bases short and J 5 bases short, with an unmatched junction base count of 7. Its CDR3 holds 15 amino acids, cysteine through phenylalanine. Solely the CDR3 DNA is kept, with 45 bases framed from the first base. The sequence came from a human donor with HPV-associated anogenital cancer. Specimen collection occurred from a patient who underwent chemoradiotherapy. This sequence uses TRBV19 and TRBJ2-2; 8 bases in between match TRBD1. The nucleotide sequence reads as follows: TGTGCCAGTAGTCCTACAGGGGGGCTAACCGGGGAGCTGTTTTTT. This codes for CASSPTGGLTGELFF. The CDR3 plus the reference TRBV19 and TRBJ2-2 genes for the other parts give the full variable domain: DGGITQSPKYLFRKEGQNVTLSCEQNLNHDAMYWYRQDPGQGLRLIYYSQIVNDFQKGDIAEGYSVSREKKESFPLTVTSAQKNPTAFYLCASSPTGGLTGELFFGEGSRLTVL.